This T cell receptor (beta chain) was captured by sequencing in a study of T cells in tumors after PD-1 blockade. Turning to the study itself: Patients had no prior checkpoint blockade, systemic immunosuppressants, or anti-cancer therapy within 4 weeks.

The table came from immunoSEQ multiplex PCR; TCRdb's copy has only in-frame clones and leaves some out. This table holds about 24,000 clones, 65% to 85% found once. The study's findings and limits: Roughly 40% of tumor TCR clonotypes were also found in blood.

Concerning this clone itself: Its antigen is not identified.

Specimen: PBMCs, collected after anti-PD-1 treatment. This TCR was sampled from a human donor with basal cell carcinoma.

This CDR3 is CASSPSAGNQPQHF. The CDR3 bases are TGTGCCAGCAGCCCCTCGGCAGGCAATCAGCCCCAGCATTTT. The J gene is TRBJ1-5, the V gene TRBV3-1 (or the pseudogene TRBV3-2); D unresolved. Germline assignment: CDR1 LGHDT and CDR2 YNNKEL (reference sequence). V was shortened by 4 bases and J by 2 bases, with 9 bases between the two germline ends. The CDR3 has 14 residues.